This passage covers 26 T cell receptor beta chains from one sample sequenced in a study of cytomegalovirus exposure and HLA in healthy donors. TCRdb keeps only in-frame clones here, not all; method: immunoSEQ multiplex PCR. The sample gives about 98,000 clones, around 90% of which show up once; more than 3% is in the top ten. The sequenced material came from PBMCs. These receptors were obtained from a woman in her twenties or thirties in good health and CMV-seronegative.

This CDR3 is CASSLRGTETDTQYF. The DNA for the CDR3 is TGCGCCAGCAGCTTGAGGGGGACGGAAACAGATACGCAGTATTTT. The genes are TRBV5-1 and TRBJ2-3, with TRBD1 as a possible D gene (6 bases). CDR3 length: 15 amino acids. V was clipped by 1 base and J by 3 bases, with 12 bases between them. CDR1 and CDR2 from the germline V gene are SGHRS and YFSETQ.

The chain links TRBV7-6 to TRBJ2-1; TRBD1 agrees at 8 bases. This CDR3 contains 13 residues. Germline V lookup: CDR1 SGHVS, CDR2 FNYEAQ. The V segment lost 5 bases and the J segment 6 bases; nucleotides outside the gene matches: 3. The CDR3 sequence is CASSRTGGNEQFF. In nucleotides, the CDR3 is TGTGCCAGCAGCCGCACAGGGGGCAATGAGCAGTTCTTC. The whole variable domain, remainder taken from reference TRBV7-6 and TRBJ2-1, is GAGVSQSPRYKVTKRGQDVALRCDPISGHVSLYWYRQALGQGPEFLTYFNYEAQQDKSGLPNDRFSAERPEGSISTLTIQRTEQRDSAMYRCASSRTGGNEQFFGPGTRLTVL.

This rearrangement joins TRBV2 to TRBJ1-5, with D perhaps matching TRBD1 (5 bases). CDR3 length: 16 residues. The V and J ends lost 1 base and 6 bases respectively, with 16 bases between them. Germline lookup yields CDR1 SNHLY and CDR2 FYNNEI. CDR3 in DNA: TGTGCCAGCAGTGAAGGAGGGCGCAGGGAGGCTCAGCCCCAGCATTTT. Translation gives CASSEGGRREAQPQHF.

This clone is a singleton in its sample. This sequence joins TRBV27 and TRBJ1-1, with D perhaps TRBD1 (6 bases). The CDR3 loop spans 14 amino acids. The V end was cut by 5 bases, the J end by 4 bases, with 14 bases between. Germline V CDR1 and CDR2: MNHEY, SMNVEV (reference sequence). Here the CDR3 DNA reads TGTGCCAGCAGTAGGGACATCCGGGGCACTGAAGCTTTCTTT. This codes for CASSRDIRGTEAFF.

In nucleotides, the CDR3 is TGTGCCAGCTCAGAGGCGGGCAATCAGCCCCAGCATTTT. Protein: CASSEAGNQPQHF. The chain employs TRBV18 and TRBJ1-5; D not certain. CDR1 is KGHSH and CDR2 is LQKENI in the germline V gene. The CDR3 has 13 residues. Trimming pared 5 bases from V and 2 bases from J, leaving 7 bases between.

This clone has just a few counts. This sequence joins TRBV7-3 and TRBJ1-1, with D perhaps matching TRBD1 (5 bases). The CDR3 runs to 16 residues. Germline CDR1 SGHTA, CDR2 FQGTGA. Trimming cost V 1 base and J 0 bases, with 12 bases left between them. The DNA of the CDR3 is TGTGCCAGCAGCTTAAGCGGACACCCCATGAACACTGAAGCTTTCTTT. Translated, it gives CASSLSGHPMNTEAFF.

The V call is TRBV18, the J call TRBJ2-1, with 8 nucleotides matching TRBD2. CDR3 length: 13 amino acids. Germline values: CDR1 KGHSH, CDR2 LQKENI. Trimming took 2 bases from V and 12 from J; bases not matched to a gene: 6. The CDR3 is CASSPGREEGQFF. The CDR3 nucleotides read TGTGCCAGCTCACCAGGGCGGGAGGAAGGGCAGTTCTTC.

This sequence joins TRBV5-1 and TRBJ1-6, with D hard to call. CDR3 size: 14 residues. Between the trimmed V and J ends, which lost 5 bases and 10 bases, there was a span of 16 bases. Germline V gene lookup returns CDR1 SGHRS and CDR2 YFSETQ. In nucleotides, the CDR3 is TGCGCCAGCAGAAGGATCGACAATGAATCACCCCTCCACTTT. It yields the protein CASRRIDNESPLHF.

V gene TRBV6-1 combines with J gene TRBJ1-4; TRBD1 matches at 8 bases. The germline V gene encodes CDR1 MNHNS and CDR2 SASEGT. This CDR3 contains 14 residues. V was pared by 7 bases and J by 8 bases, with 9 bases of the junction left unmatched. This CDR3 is CASTPDRVGEKLFF. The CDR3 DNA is TGTGCCAGCACTCCGGACAGGGTAGGGGAAAAACTGTTTTTT.

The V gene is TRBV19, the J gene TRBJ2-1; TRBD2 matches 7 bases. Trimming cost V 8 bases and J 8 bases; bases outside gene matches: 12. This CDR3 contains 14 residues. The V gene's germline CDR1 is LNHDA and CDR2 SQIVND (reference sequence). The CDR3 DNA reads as TGTGCCAGTTGCAAAGTGACTGGGGGGGATGAGCAGTTCTTC. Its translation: CASCKVTGGDEQFF.

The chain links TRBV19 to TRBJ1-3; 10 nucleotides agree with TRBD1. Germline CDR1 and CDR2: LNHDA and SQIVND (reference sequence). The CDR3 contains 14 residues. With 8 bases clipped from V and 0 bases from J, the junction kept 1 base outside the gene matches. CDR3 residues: CASGQGVSGNTIYF. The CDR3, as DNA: TGTGCCAGTGGACAGGGGGTCTCTGGAAACACCATATATTTT. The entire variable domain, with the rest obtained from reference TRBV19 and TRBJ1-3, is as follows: DGGITQSPKYLFRKEGQNVTLSCEQNLNHDAMYWYRQDPGQGLRLIYYSQIVNDFQKGDIAEGYSVSREKKESFPLTVTSAQKNPTAFYLCASGQGVSGNTIYFGEGSWLTVV.

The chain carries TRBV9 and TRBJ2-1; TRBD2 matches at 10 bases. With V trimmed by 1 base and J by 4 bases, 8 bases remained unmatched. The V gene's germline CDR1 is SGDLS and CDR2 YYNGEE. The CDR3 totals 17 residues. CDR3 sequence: CASSVNPGLAEYNEQFF. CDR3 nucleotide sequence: TGTGCCAGCAGCGTAAACCCCGGACTAGCGGAGTACAATGAGCAGTTCTTC.

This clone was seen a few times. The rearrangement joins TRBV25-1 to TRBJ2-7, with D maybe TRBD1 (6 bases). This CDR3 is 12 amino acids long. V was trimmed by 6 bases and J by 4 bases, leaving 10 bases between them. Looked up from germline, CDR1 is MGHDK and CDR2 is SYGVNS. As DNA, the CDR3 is TGTGCCAGCAGCCACAGGGATTACGAGCAGTACTTC. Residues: CASSHRDYEQYF.

The CDR3 loop reads CASSNPGQDYNEQFF. The CDR3 region has the DNA TGTGCCAGCAGTAACCCGGGACAGGATTACAATGAGCAGTTCTTC. This sequence joins TRBV5-4 and TRBJ2-1; TRBD1 matches at 8 bases. Trimming at V came to 5 bases and at J to 4 bases, leaving 8 bases not matched to a gene. This CDR3 spans 15 amino acids. Germline values: CDR1 SGHNT, CDR2 YYREEE (reference sequence).

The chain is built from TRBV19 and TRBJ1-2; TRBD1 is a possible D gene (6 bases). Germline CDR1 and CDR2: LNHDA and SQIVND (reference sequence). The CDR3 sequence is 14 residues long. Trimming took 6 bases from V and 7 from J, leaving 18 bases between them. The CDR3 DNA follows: TGTGCCAGTAGACTAAGGGGGGGTGAAGGTGGCTACACCTTC. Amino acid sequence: CASRLRGGEGGYTF.

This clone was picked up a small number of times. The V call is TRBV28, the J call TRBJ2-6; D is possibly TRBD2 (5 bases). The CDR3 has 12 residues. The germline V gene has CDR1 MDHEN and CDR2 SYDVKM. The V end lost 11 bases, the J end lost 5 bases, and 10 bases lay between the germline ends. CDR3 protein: CAGGRRANVLTF. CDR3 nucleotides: TGTGCCGGCGGGCGGAGGGCCAACGTCCTGACTTTC.

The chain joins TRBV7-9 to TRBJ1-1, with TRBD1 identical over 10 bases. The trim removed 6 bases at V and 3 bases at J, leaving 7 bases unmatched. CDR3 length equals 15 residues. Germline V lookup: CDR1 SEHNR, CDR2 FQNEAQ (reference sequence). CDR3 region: CASRGDRGWDTEAFF. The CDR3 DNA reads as TGTGCCAGCAGAGGGGACAGGGGTTGGGACACTGAAGCTTTCTTT.

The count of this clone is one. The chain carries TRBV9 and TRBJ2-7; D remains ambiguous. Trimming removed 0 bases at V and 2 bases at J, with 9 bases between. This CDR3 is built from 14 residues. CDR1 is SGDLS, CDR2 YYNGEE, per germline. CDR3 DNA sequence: TGTGCCAGCAGCGTAGAAACGGTCCCCTACGAGCAGTACTTC. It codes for CASSVETVPYEQYF.

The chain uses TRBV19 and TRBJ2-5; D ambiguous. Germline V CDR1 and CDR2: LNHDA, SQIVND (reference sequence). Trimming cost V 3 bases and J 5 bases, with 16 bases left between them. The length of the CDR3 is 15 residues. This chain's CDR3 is CASSILHSRTETQYF. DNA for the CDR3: TGTGCCAGTAGTATCCTGCACTCACGAACGGAGACCCAGTACTTC.

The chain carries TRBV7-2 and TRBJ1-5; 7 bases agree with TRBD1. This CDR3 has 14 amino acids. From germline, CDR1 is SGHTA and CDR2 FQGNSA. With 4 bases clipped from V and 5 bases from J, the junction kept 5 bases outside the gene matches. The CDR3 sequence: CASSSTQGDQPQHF. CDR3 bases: TGTGCCAGCAGCTCGACGCAGGGGGATCAGCCCCAGCATTTT.

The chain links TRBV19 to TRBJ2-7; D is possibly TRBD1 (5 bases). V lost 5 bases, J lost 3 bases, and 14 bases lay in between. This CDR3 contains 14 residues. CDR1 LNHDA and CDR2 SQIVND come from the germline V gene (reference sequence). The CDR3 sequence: CASSRDSPFYEQYF. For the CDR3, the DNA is TGTGCCAGTAGTCGAGACAGTCCCTTCTACGAGCAGTACTTC.

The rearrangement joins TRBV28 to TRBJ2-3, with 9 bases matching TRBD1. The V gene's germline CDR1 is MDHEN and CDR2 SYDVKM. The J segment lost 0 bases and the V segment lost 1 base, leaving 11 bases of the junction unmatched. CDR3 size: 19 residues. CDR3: CASSLFGRTGARSTDTQYF. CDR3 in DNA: TGTGCCAGCAGTTTATTCGGTAGGACAGGGGCTCGAAGCACAGATACGCAGTATTTT. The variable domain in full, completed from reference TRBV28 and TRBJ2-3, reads DVKVTQSSRYLVKRTGEKVFLECVQDMDHENMFWYRQDPGLGLRLIYFSYDVKMKEKGDIPEGYSVSREKKERFSLILESASTNQTSMYLCASSLFGRTGARSTDTQYFGPGTRLTVL.

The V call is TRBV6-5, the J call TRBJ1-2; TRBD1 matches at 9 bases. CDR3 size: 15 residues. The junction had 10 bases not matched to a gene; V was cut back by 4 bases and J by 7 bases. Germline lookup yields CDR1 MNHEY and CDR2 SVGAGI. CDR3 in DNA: TGTGCCAGCAGTTCTCCGGGACAGGGAGTGCTTGGCTACACCTTC. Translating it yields CASSSPGQGVLGYTF.

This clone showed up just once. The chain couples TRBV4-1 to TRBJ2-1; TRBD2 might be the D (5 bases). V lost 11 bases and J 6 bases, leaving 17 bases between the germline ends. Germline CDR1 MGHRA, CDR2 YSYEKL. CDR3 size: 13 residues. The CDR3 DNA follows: TGCGCCGCAGGTGGGAGTCGGGGCAATGAGCAGTTCTTC. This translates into CAAGGSRGNEQFF.

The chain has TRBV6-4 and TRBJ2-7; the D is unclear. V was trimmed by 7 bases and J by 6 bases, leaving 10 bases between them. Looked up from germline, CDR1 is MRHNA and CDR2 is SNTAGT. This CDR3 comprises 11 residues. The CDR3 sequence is CASNSSCEQYF. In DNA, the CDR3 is TGTGCCAGCAACTCATCTTGCGAGCAGTACTTC.

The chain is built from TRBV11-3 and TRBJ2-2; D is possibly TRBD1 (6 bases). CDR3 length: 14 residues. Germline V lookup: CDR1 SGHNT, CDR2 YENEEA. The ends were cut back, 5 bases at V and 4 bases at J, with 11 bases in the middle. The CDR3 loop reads CASSPQGSTGELFF. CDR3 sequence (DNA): TGTGCCAGCAGCCCGCAGGGGAGCACCGGGGAGCTGTTTTTT.